The T cell receptor (beta chain) described here comes from a study of T cell responses to AZD1222 COVID-19 vaccine. TCRdb's copy holds only in-frame clones and misses some; the assay was immunoSEQ multiplex PCR. Found here are around 150,000 clones, 85% to 90% of them singletons; the top ten hold around 4.4%. The CDR3 spans 12 residues. CDR1 LGHNA and CDR2 YNFKEQ come from the germline V gene. Deletions cut 4 bases from V and 15 bases from J, with 16 bases between. The V gene is TRBV4-2, the J gene TRBJ2-1, with a tentative D call TRBD2 (6 bases). This receptor was obtained from an adult who received the AZD1222 COVID-19 vaccine. The sequenced sample was peripheral blood, obtained 28 days after the second AZD1222 dose. DNA for the CDR3: TGTGCCAGCAGCCCGCTACTCGGGACTTTGTTCTTC. Translated, it gives CASSPLLGTLFF.